This entry lists 22 T cell receptor beta chains sequenced from one sample in a study of blood T cell repertoires in COVID-19. TCRdb keeps only in-frame clones here, not all; method: immunoSEQ multiplex PCR. The table records approximately 380,000 clones, 70% to 90% of them present only once. The sample was PBMCs or T cells enriched from blood (not recorded which). These receptor sequences come from a woman under 30 who had recovered from COVID-19.

This chain links TRBV6-5 with TRBJ1-1; 8 bases agree with TRBD1. The CDR3 has 11 residues. Per germline, CDR1 MNHEY and CDR2 SVGAGI. The ends lost 6 bases at V and 11 bases at J; junction bases unmatched: 5. The CDR3 bases are TGTGCCAGCAGATACCAGGGGGCCGCTTTCTTT. This gives the protein CASRYQGAAFF.

The chain joins TRBV4-1 to TRBJ1-2; perhaps TRBD1 as D (6 bases). This CDR3 contains 15 residues. V was cut by 0 bases and J by 4 bases, with 12 bases left in between. The germline gives CDR1 MGHRA, CDR2 YSYEKL. The CDR3 nucleotides are TGCGCCAGCAGCCAAGAAGGAAGGGACACCTATGGCTACACCTTC. It specifies CASSQEGRDTYGYTF.

Remarks on this clone: The sample holds other DNA sequences that translate to the same CDR3. The genes are TRBV20-1 and TRBJ1-1, with 7 nucleotides matching TRBD1. The junction had 4 bases not matched to a gene; V was cut back by 1 base and J by 11 bases. The V gene's germline CDR1 is DFQATT and CDR2 SNEGSKA (reference sequence). CDR3 length: 11 amino acids. The CDR3: CSARGDREAFF. In DNA, the CDR3 is TGCAGTGCTAGAGGTGACAGGGAGGCTTTCTTT.

This chain links TRBV3-1 (or the pseudogene TRBV3-2) with TRBJ1-6; no firm D call. Germline-derived CDR1 and CDR2 are LGHDT and YNNKEL (reference sequence). V was clipped by 2 bases and J by 5 bases, with 13 bases between them. This CDR3 has 16 residues. DNA for the CDR3: TGTGCCAGCAGCCAATTAGCTTATTATAATAATTCACCCCTCCACTTT. This translates into CASSQLAYYNNSPLHF.

This chain links TRBV5-4 with TRBJ2-7; the match to TRBD1 covers 7 bases. V was pared by 0 bases and J by 0 bases, with 3 bases of the junction left unmatched. This CDR3 is built from 15 residues. Per the germline V gene, CDR1 is SGHNT and CDR2 is YYREEE (reference sequence). The chain's CDR3 is CASSLGGQTSYEQYF. Written as DNA, the CDR3 is TGTGCCAGCAGCTTGGGGGGACAGACCTCCTACGAGCAGTACTTC.

CDR3 coding DNA: TGCGCCAGCAGCTTGGGGGGACAGGGGCCCTACGAGCAGTACTTC. Residues: CASSLGGQGPYEQYF. This chain joins TRBV5-1 and TRBJ2-7; 10 nucleotides line up with TRBD1. Looked up from germline, CDR1 is SGHRS and CDR2 is YFSETQ. This CDR3 region has 15 residues. V was pared by 0 bases and J by 2 bases, with 2 bases of the junction left unmatched.

The chain has TRBV4-1 and TRBJ1-1; TRBD1 agrees at 8 bases. V gave up 4 bases and J gave up 1 base; unmatched junction bases: 8. This CDR3 region has 16 residues. Germline loops: CDR1 MGHRA, CDR2 YSYEKL. The CDR3 spells CASSRDRQGRNTEAFF. In nucleotides, the CDR3 is TGCGCCAGCAGCCGGGATAGACAGGGGAGGAACACTGAAGCTTTCTTT.

This clone was seen only once. The J gene is TRBJ1-2, the V gene TRBV5-4, with 8 bases that match TRBD1. CDR3 length equals 15 residues. The V and J ends lost 4 bases and 4 bases, in that order; junction bases with no gene match: 9. Per the germline V gene, CDR1 is SGHNT and CDR2 is YYREEE (reference sequence). CDR3 bases: TGTGCCAGCAGCGCCACCCAAACAGGGGGCTATGGCTACACCTTC. As protein: CASSATQTGGYGYTF.

The chain joins TRBV3-1 (or the pseudogene TRBV3-2) to TRBJ1-2; tentatively, D is TRBD1 (6 bases). Trimming left V 7 bases short and J 4 bases short, with 13 bases between. In germline, CDR1 is LGHDT, CDR2 YNNKEL (reference sequence). The CDR3 covers 13 residues. DNA for the CDR3: TGTGCCAGCAACACAGGGATAGGCTATGGCTACACCTTC. Translated, it gives CASNTGIGYGYTF.

The CDR3 region is CASSSLEGSGNYGYTF. The CDR3 coding sequence is TGTGCCAGCAGTTCATTAGAGGGGAGCGGGAACTATGGCTACACCTTC. V usage is TRBV6-5 and J usage is TRBJ1-2, with a weak D call TRBD1 (5 bases). This CDR3 is built from 16 residues. The V end lost 4 bases, the J end lost 2 bases, and 17 bases lay between the germline ends. The germline CDR1 and CDR2 sequences are MNHEY and SVGAGI.

The rearrangement links TRBV6-2 or TRBV6-3 to TRBJ2-3; 9 bases agree with TRBD1. Germline V lookup: CDR1 MNHEY, CDR2 SVGEGT. V shed 5 bases, J shed 0 bases, and the junction held 9 bases outside the gene matches. The CDR3 sequence is 17 residues long. The CDR3 region has the DNA TGTGCCAGCAGTAGAACAGGGGGCCTACTTAGCACAGATACGCAGTATTTT. Its translation: CASSRTGGLLSTDTQYF.

The chain is built from TRBV27 and TRBJ1-1; D remains unclear. CDR3 length: 15 residues. Germline V gene data show CDR1 as MNHEY and CDR2 as SMNVEV (reference sequence). V lost 4 bases, J lost 0 bases, and 12 bases lay in between. This CDR3 is CASSSAQALNTEAFF. The CDR3 nucleotides read TGTGCCAGCAGTTCCGCCCAGGCCCTGAACACTGAAGCTTTCTTT.

This chain connects TRBV10-3 to TRBJ1-2, with TRBD1 matching 8 bases. The CDR3 extends over 13 amino acids. Trimming removed 7 bases from V and 3 bases from J; junction bases left unmatched: 4. CDR1 and CDR2 (germline): ENHRY, SYGVKD. CDR3 sequence (DNA): TGTGCCATCACCGGACAGGGCTACTATGGCTACACCTTC. Residues: CAITGQGYYGYTF.

The V and J genes are TRBV6-1 and TRBJ1-2, with D unresolved. Trimming shortened V by 3 bases and J by 3 bases, and 8 bases separated the two germline ends. This CDR3 contains 13 residues. Germline V gene lookup returns CDR1 MNHNS and CDR2 SASEGT. CDR3 protein: CASSDLGDYGYTF. The DNA for the CDR3 is TGTGCCAGCAGTGATTTGGGCGACTATGGCTACACCTTC.

This clone showed up just a few times. The rearrangement uses TRBV24-1 and TRBJ1-5; possible D gene TRBD1, 6 bases. The CDR3 runs 12 residues. Germline CDR1 is KGHDR and CDR2 is SFDVKD. The V end lost 6 bases, the J end lost 4 bases, and 6 bases lay between the germline ends. The CDR3 region has the DNA TGTGCCACCAGTAGGGGGAATCAGCCCCAGCATTTT. This codes for CATSRGNQPQHF.

This clone has a single count. The gene calls are TRBV9 and TRBJ1-6, with D unresolved. The V end was cut by 2 bases, the J end by 10 bases, with 13 bases between. Germline assignment: CDR1 SGDLS and CDR2 YYNGEE. The CDR3 is made up of 14 amino acids. The CDR3 DNA follows: TGTGCCAGCAGCGTGTCTGGAGACCCGTCACCCCTCCACTTT. Its translation is CASSVSGDPSPLHF.

The rearrangement joins TRBV5-5 to TRBJ2-2; tentative D call: TRBD2 (5 bases). Germline V lookup: CDR1 SGHKS, CDR2 YYEKEE (reference sequence). Trimming took 0 bases from V and 6 from J, leaving 6 bases between them. CDR3 size: 13 residues. DNA for the CDR3: TGTGCCAGCAGCTTGGTGGAGGCCGGGGAGCTGTTTTTT. Translated, it gives CASSLVEAGELFF.

This sequence joins TRBV24-1 and TRBJ2-7, with 8 bases matching TRBD1. Germline CDR1 KGHDR, CDR2 SFDVKD. This CDR3 is 14 amino acids long. The J segment lost 5 bases and the V segment lost 3 bases, leaving 5 bases of the junction unmatched. This CDR3 is CATSDAGQEDEQYF. The DNA for the CDR3 is TGTGCCACCAGTGATGCGGGACAGGAGGACGAGCAGTACTTC.

V gene TRBV7-9 combines with J gene TRBJ2-1, with D perhaps matching TRBD1 (6 bases). This CDR3 comprises 16 residues. Trimming cost V 5 bases and J 0 bases, with 14 bases left between them. CDR1 and CDR2 from the germline V gene are SEHNR and FQNEAQ (reference sequence). The CDR3 spells CASSQMGARSYNEQFF. The CDR3 DNA follows: TGTGCCAGCAGCCAAATGGGGGCTCGCTCCTACAATGAGCAGTTCTTC.

The CDR3, as DNA: TGCGCCAGCAGCTTCCCAGGGTTGAATTCACCCCTCCACTTT. Its translation is CASSFPGLNSPLHF. The genes are TRBV5-1 and TRBJ1-6; TRBD1 is a possible D gene (5 bases). The CDR3 is 14 residues long. CDR1 and CDR2 from the germline V gene are SGHRS and YFSETQ. V lost 2 bases and J 7 bases, leaving 10 bases between the germline ends.

This clone was recorded a few times. The chain combines TRBV10-3 with TRBJ1-4; 12 nucleotides agree with TRBD1. With V trimmed by 3 bases and J by 8 bases, 4 bases remained unmatched. Per the germline V gene, CDR1 is ENHRY and CDR2 is SYGVKD. The CDR3 has 15 residues. The CDR3 is CAISDRDRGREKLFF. The CDR3 DNA is TGTGCCATCAGTGACCGGGACAGGGGGCGGGAAAAACTGTTTTTT.

This chain uses TRBV19 with TRBJ1-5; 10 bases fit TRBD1. The CDR3 is 18 residues long. The ends lost 4 bases at V and 0 bases at J; junction bases unmatched: 9. Germline V gene data show CDR1 as LNHDA and CDR2 as SQIVND (reference sequence). The DNA for the CDR3 is TGTGCCAGTAGTACAATTAGGACAGGGGGGATTAGCAATCAGCCCCAGCATTTT. This sequence encodes CASSTIRTGGISNQPQHF.